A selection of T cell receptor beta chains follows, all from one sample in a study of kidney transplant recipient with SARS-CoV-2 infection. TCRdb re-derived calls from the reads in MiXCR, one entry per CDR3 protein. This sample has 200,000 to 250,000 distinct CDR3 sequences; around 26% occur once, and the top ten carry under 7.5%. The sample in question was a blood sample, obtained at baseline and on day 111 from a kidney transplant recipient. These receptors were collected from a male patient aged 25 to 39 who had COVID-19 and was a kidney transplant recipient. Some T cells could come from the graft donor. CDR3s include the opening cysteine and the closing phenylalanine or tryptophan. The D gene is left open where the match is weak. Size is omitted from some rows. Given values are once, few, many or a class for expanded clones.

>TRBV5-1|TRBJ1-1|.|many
CASTKGLGNTEAFF
TGCGCCAGCACCAAGGGGTTGGGTAACACTGAAGCTTTCTTT
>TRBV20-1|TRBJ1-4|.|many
CSATSDRHEKLFF
TGCAGTGCAACTTCCGACAGGCATGAAAAACTGTTTTTT
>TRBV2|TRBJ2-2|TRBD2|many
CASRMGLAGGAGELFF
TGTGCCAGCAGGATGGGACTAGCGGGAGGTGCCGGGGAGCTGTTTTTT
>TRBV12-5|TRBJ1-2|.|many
CASGNLGLQGKTYGYTF
TGTGCTAGTGGTAACTTGGGTTTGCAGGGAAAGACCTATGGCTACACCTTC
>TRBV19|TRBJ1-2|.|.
CVSSGVATNRKTYGYTF
TGTGTCAGTAGTGGCGTCGCGACAAATCGAAAGACCTATGGCTACACCTTC
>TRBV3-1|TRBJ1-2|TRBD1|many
CASSRGQTFNYGYTF
TGTGCCAGCAGCCGGGGACAGACATTTAACTATGGCTACACCTTC
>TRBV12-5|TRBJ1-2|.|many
CASGLICLQGKTYGYTF
TGTGCTAGTGGTCTCATATGTTTGCAGGGAAAGACCTATGGCTACACCTTC
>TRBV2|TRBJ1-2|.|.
CASSSGSYRWKTYGYTF
TGTGCCAGCAGTAGTGGCAGTTACCGATGGAAGACCTATGGCTACACCTTC
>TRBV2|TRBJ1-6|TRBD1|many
CASSLQGGVTNSPLHF
TGTGCCAGCAGTTTACAGGGGGGAGTGACAAATTCACCCCTCCACTTT
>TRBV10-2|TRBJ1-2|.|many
CASSYQSTSRKTYGYTF
TGCGCCAGCAGTTATCAAAGCACTTCTAGAAAGACCTATGGCTACACCTTC
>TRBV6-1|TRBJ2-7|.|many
CASSVRGRPSYEQYF
TGTGCCAGCAGTGTTAGAGGGAGGCCCTCCTACGAGCAGTACTTC
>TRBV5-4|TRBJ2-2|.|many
CASSVDSTNTGELFF
TGTGCCAGCAGCGTGGACAGCACGAACACCGGGGAGCTGTTTTTT
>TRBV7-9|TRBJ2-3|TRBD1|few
CASSFRILYRDREADTQYF
TGTGCCAGCAGCTTTCGTATTTTATACCGGGACAGGGAAGCAGATACGCAGTATTTT
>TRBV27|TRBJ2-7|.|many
CASSRENEQYF
TGTGCCAGCAGTCGCGAAAACGAGCAGTACTTC
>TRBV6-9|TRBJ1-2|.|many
CASSYSMPYGKTYGYTF
TGTGCCAGCAGTTATAGTATGCCTTACGGAAAGACCTATGGCTACACCTTC
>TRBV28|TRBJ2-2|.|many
CASRDRSAMNTGELFF
TGTGCCAGCAGGGATAGGTCGGCAATGAACACCGGGGAGCTGTTTTTT
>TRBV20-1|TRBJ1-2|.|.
CSAVLLLFRKTYGYTF
TGCAGTGCTGTTCTTCTGCTGTTTCGAAAGACCTATGGCTACACCTTC
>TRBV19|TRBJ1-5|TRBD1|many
CASRATGEGSNQPQHF
TGTGCCAGTAGAGCGACAGGGGAGGGGAGCAATCAGCCCCAGCATTTT
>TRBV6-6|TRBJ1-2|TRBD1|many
CASSYGTGGQGYTF
TGTGCCAGCAGTTACGGGACAGGGGGCCAGGGCTACACCTTC
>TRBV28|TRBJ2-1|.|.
CASSWEDLSSYNEQFF
TGTGCCAGCAGTTGGGAGGACTTAAGCTCCTACAATGAGCAGTTCTTC
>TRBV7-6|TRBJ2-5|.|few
CASSLRNQETQYF
TGTGCCAGCAGCTTGAGGAACCAGGAGACCCAGTACTTC
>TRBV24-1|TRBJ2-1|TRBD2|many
CATSDSSGGATSSYNEQFF
TGTGCCACCAGTGATTCTAGCGGGGGGGCCACGAGCTCCTACAATGAGCAGTTCTTC
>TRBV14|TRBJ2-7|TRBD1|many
CASSQVGTGGAEASYEQYF
TGTGCCAGCAGCCAAGTCGGGACAGGGGGCGCGGAGGCTTCCTACGAGCAGTACTTC
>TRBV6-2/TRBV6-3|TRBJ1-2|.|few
CASSAGLCIGKTYGYTF
TGTGCCAGCAGTGCAGGTCTCTGCATCGGAAAGACCTATGGCTACACCTTC
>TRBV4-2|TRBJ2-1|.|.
CASGDGRDNEQFF
TGTGCCAGCGGGGACGGACGGGACAATGAGCAGTTCTTC
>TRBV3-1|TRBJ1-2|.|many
CASSRAFTLRKTYGYTF
TGTGCCAGCAGCAGGGCGTTCACCCTTCGAAAGACCTATGGCTACACCTTC
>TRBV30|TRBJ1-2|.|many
CAWEDGRYRKTYGYTF
TGTGCCTGGGAGGATGGGCGTTATAGAAAGACCTATGGCTACACCTTC
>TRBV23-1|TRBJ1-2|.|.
CASSGIWLRRKTYGYTF
TGCGCCAGCAGTGGCATATGGCTACGCAGAAAGACCTATGGCTACACCTTC
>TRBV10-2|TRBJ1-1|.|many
CASKTDLENTEAFF
TGCGCCAGCAAAACAGACCTAGAAAACACTGAAGCTTTCTTT
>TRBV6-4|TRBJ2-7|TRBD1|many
CARRRINRDRSYEQYF
TGTGCCAGACGTAGAATAAACCGGGACAGGTCCTACGAGCAGTACTTC
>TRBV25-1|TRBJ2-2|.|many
CASSDPFKPTGELFF
TGTGCCAGCAGTGACCCCTTCAAACCCACCGGGGAGCTGTTTTTT
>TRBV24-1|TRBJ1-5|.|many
CATSEGRVGQPQHF
TGTGCCACCAGTGAAGGAAGGGTGGGACAGCCCCAGCATTTT
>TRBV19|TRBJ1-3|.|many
CASTDMGTAGFGGNTIYF
TGTGCCAGTACCGATATGGGGACGGCGGGCTTCGGCGGAAACACCATATATTTT
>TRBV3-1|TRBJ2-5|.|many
CASSDVSPISFSETQYF
TGTGCCAGCAGCGACGTCAGTCCCATTTCTTTCTCTGAGACCCAGTACTTC
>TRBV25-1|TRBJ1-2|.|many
CASSIREELGKTYGYTF
TGTGCCAGCAGTATTAGGGAAGAACTGGGAAAGACCTATGGCTACACCTTC
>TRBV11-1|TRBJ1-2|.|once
CASSHSFKAGKTYGHTF
TGTGCCAGCAGCCACTCGTTTAAGGCTGGAAAGACCTATGGCCACACCTTC
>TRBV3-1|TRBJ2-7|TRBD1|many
CASSPTGPAYEQYF
TGTGCCAGCAGTCCGACAGGGCCCGCCTACGAGCAGTACTTC
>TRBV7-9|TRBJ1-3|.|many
CASSSPLEVNTIYF
TGTGCCAGCAGCTCCCCGTTAGAAGTAAACACCATATATTTT
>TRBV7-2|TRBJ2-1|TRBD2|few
CASSPAPGLAERTHNEQFF
TGTGCCAGCAGTCCTGCCCCGGGACTAGCGGAAAGGACGCACAATGAGCAGTTCTTC
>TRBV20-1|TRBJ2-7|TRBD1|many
CSARDLQTGGSYEQYF
TGCAGTGCTAGAGATCTACAGACAGGGGGTTCCTACGAGCAGTACTTC
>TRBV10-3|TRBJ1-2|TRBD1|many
CAISPGQEYYGYTF
TGTGCCATCAGCCCAGGACAGGAATACTATGGCTACACCTTC
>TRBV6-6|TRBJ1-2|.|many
CASSNTTGGRKTYGYTF
TGTGCCAGCAGTAACACAACAGGTGGGAGAAAGACCTATGGCTACACCTTC
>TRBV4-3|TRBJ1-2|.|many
CASSLDYPTDYGYTF
TGCGCCAGCAGTCTAGACTACCCGACCGATTATGGCTACACCTTC
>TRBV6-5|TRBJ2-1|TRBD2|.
CAGEREGSYNEQFF
TGTGCCGGGGAGCGGGAGGGTTCCTACAATGAGCAGTTCTTC
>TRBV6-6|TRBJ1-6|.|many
CASSPPQGNNSPLHF
TGTGCCAGCAGTCCGCCACAGGGAAATAATTCACCCCTCCACTTT
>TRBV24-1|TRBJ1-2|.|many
CATSLGRSHGYTF
TGTGCCACCAGCCTGGGGCGGAGTCATGGCTACACCTTC
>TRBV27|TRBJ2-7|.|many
CASSHGLTYEQYF
TGTGCCAGCAGTCATGGCTTGACCTACGAGCAGTACTTC
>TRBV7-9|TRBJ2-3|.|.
CASGLARDTQYF
TGTGCCAGCGGCTTAGCACGAGATACGCAGTATTTT
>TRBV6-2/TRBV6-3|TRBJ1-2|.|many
CASSRIGCIGKTYGYTF
TGTGCCAGCAGTCGTATTGGCTGCATCGGAAAGACCTATGGCTACACCTTC
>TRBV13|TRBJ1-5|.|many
CASSSGGYQPQHF
TGTGCCAGCAGCTCGGGGGGCTATCAGCCCCAGCATTTT
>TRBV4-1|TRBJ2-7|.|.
CASSLDGWREQYF
TGCGCCAGCAGCCTAGACGGGTGGCGCGAGCAGTACTTC
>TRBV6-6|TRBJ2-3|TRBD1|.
CASSYFRDRGTDTQYF
TGTGCCAGCAGTTACTTCCGGGACAGGGGCACAGATACGCAGTATTTT
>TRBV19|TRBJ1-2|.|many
CASSLDGQNYGYTF
TGTGCCAGTAGTCTAGACGGGCAGAACTATGGCTACACCTTC
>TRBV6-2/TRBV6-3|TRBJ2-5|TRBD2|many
CASSYISGRQTQYF
TGTGCCAGCAGTTACATTAGCGGGAGACAGACCCAGTACTTC
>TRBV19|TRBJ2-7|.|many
CASSPMGSGSYEQYF
TGTGCCAGTAGTCCCATGGGGAGTGGTTCCTACGAGCAGTACTTC
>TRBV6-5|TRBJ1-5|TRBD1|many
CASSRDRTNQPQHF
TGTGCCAGCAGTCGGGACAGGACCAATCAGCCCCAGCATTTT
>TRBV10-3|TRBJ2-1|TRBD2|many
CAISESLAGAHNEQFF
TGTGCCATCAGTGAGTCGCTAGCGGGAGCACACAATGAGCAGTTCTTC
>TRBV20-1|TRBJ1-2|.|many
CSAGKALFRKTYGYTF
TGCAGTGCTGGTAAAGCGCTGTTTCGAAAGACCTATGGCTACACCTTC
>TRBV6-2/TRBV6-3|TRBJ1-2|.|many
CASSRRRCIGKTYGYTF
TGTGCCAGCAGTCGTCGCCGCTGCATCGGAAAGACCTATGGCTACACCTTC
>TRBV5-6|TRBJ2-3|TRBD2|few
CASTIWGGLAGHTDTQYF
TGTGCCAGCACCATTTGGGGGGGACTAGCGGGCCACACAGATACGCAGTATTTT